This entry lists 11 T cell receptor beta chains sequenced from one sample in a study of CD4 T cells in relation to SARS-CoV-2 and coronaviruses. Their target antigens are unknown. Before the COVID-19 pandemic, during about 2010-2019, CD4+ T cells were taken from unexposed donors. CD4+ T cells were isolated from the cells after around 9 days of culture. The repertoire was sequenced with immunoSEQ multiplex PCR; TCRdb's copy has only in-frame clones and lacks some. The repertoire includes 20,000 or so clones, about 77% of them detected once, and 19% sits in the top ten. The source material was CD4+ T cells from PBMCs, cultured in vitro. These receptors were taken from a human donor in good health.

This clone has more than one count but fewer than ten. The rearrangement joins TRBV10-2 to TRBJ2-1; 10 bases are a match to TRBD2. After removal of 3 bases from V and 3 bases from J, the junction contained 5 bases not matched to a gene. Germline assignment: CDR1 WSHSY and CDR2 SAAADI. This CDR3 has 16 residues. Here the CDR3 reads CASSDLAGGNYNEQFF. The CDR3 DNA is TGCGCCAGCAGTGATTTAGCGGGAGGCAACTACAATGAGCAGTTCTTC.

This clone was counted a few times. This chain joins TRBV24-1 and TRBJ1-5; D unresolved. The CDR3 contains 12 residues. The germline gives CDR1 KGHDR, CDR2 SFDVKD. Between the trimmed V and J ends, which lost 9 bases and 7 bases, there was a span of 12 bases. This CDR3 is CATSLGSQPQHF. CDR3 DNA: TGTGCCACCTCCCTCGGGAGCCAGCCCCAGCATTTT.

The rearrangement uses TRBV5-8 and TRBJ1-1; perhaps TRBD1 as D (5 bases). V shed 7 bases and J shed 6 bases, with 19 bases lying between them. Per the germline V gene, CDR1 is SGHTS and CDR2 is YDEGEE. CDR3 length: 14 residues. CDR3 in amino acids: CASRWGGSPAEAFF. The CDR3 DNA reads TGTGCCAGCCGCTGGGGGGGGAGTCCGGCTGAAGCTTTCTTT.

This clone turned up a few times. The V call is TRBV6-5, the J call TRBJ1-5; TRBD1 matches at 7 bases. Trimming at V came to 5 bases and at J to 3 bases, leaving 7 bases not matched to a gene. Germline V gene lookup returns CDR1 MNHEY and CDR2 SVGAGI. This CDR3 has 15 amino acids. The CDR3 sequence is CASSHRGRDNQPQHF. The CDR3 DNA reads as TGTGCCAGCAGTCACAGGGGTAGGGACAATCAGCCCCAGCATTTT.

The chain combines TRBV3-1 (or the pseudogene TRBV3-2) with TRBJ1-6, with a weak D call TRBD1 (6 bases). V was trimmed by 4 bases and J by 7 bases, leaving 17 bases between them. The CDR3 has 16 residues. The germline V gene encodes CDR1 LGHDT and CDR2 YNNKEL (reference sequence). Here the CDR3 reads CASSPQPTGWNSPLHF. Here the CDR3 DNA reads TGTGCCAGCAGCCCCCAACCAACAGGGTGGAATTCACCCCTCCACTTT.

The chain uses TRBV13 and TRBJ2-5, with D unclear. Trimming removed 6 bases at V and 5 bases at J, with 19 bases between. Germline V gene data show CDR1 as PRHDT and CDR2 as FYEKMQ (reference sequence). This CDR3 is built from 15 residues. CDR3 in amino acids: CASRQFAGRRETQYF. CDR3 DNA: TGTGCCAGCAGGCAATTCGCCGGGCGACGGGAGACCCAGTACTTC.

This chain uses TRBV2 with TRBJ1-1, with no clear D. The CDR3 extends over 13 amino acids. Germline V gene data show CDR1 as SNHLY and CDR2 as FYNNEI. V lost 6 bases, J lost 1 base, and 9 bases lay in between. The DNA for the CDR3 is TGTGCCAGCAGGTATCGAGGGAACACTGAAGCTTTCTTT. This translates into CASRYRGNTEAFF.

This chain connects TRBV19 to TRBJ2-7, with a possible D match to TRBD1 (6 bases). CDR3 length equals 13 residues. Trimming stripped 11 bases from V and 3 bases from J, with 17 bases between. Germline V gives CDR1 LNHDA, CDR2 SQIVND (reference sequence). This CDR3 reads CAASRGRDYEQYF. In nucleotides, the CDR3 is TGTGCCGCAAGCAGGGGCCGGGACTACGAGCAGTACTTC.

The V and J genes are TRBV6-6 and TRBJ2-7; 8 bases agree with TRBD1. This CDR3 contains 14 residues. The junction had 8 bases not matched to a gene; V was cut back by 7 bases and J by 3 bases. In germline, CDR1 is MNHNY, CDR2 SVGAGI (reference sequence). CDR3 sequence (DNA): TGTGCCAGCACCCACGGGACAGGAGACTACGAGCAGTACTTC. The encoded protein is CASTHGTGDYEQYF.

The J gene is TRBJ1-6, the V gene TRBV30, with 9 bases fitting TRBD1. This CDR3 has 13 amino acids. CDR1 and CDR2 from the germline V gene are GTSNPN and SVGIG (reference sequence). V was clipped by 7 bases and J by 7 bases; unmatched bases: 5. The CDR3: CALETGGNSPLHF. CDR3 DNA: TGTGCCTTGGAGACAGGGGGGAATTCACCCCTCCACTTT.

The chain employs TRBV2 and TRBJ2-7, with TRBD1 identical over 7 bases. V lost 9 bases and J lost 1; bases outside the gene matches: 6. Germline V gene lookup returns CDR1 SNHLY and CDR2 FYNNEI. The CDR3 is 13 residues long. CDR3 coding DNA: TGTGCCAGTGATGGGGACAGTTCCTACGAGCAGTACTTC. Translating it yields CASDGDSSYEQYF.